Listed here are 14 T cell receptor beta chains from one sample, sequenced in a study of early T cells in non-severe SARS-CoV-2 infection. TCRdb reprocessed the 5' RACE reads with MiXCR, giving one entry per CDR3 protein. The table lists approximately 110,000 distinct CDR3 sequences, 14% to 15% of them singletons. The sample was whole blood. These receptor sequences come from an adult who was a healthcare worker with PCR-confirmed SARS-CoV-2 infection or an uninfected control (not recorded which).

The chain is built from TRBV28 and TRBJ2-7; D perhaps matches TRBD1 (6 bases). Germline-derived CDR1 and CDR2 are MDHEN and SYDVKM. This CDR3 region has 12 residues. V lost 2 bases and J 4 bases, leaving 6 bases between the germline ends. The CDR3, as DNA: TGTGCCAGCAGTTTAACAGGGTACGAGCAGTACTTC. Translated: CASSLTGYEQYF. Full variable domain (remainder filled in from reference TRBV28 and TRBJ2-7): DVKVTQSSRYLVKRTGEKVFLECVQDMDHENMFWYRQDPGLGLRLIYFSYDVKMKEKGDIPEGYSVSREKKERFSLILESASTNQTSMYLCASSLTGYEQYFGPGTRLTVT.

This clonotype was detected only a few times. V and J are TRBV10-3 and TRBJ2-5, with no clear D. This CDR3 contains 14 residues. CDR1 ENHRY and CDR2 SYGVKD come from the germline V gene. The V end lost 5 bases, the J end lost 3 bases, and 13 bases lay between the germline ends. For the CDR3, the DNA is TGTGCCATCAGTTCGAGTCGTGGTAAAGAGACCCAGTACTTC. It yields the protein CAISSSRGKETQYF.

The gene calls are TRBV2 and TRBJ2-5, with 7 bases fitting TRBD2. The CDR3 totals 14 residues. With 6 bases clipped from V and 1 base from J, the junction kept 5 bases outside the gene matches. Germline CDR1 reads SNHLY; CDR2 reads FYNNEI. The CDR3 DNA sequence: TGTGCCAGCAGCTTACTAGCGACCCAAGAGACCCAGTACTTC. This translates into CASSLLATQETQYF.

This chain links TRBV5-4 with TRBJ1-2; tentatively, D is TRBD1 (5 bases). The CDR3 consists of 13 residues. V lost 3 bases to trimming and J lost 3 bases, with 9 bases between them. CDR1 is SGHNT and CDR2 is YYREEE in the germline V gene (reference sequence). The CDR3 nucleotides read TGTGCCAGCAGCTCCGGGGCTCACTATGGCTACACCTTC. This encodes CASSSGAHYGYTF.

The CDR3 coding sequence is TGTGCCAGCAGCCTGAACTATGGCTACACCTTC. As protein: CASSLNYGYTF. The genes are TRBV9 and TRBJ1-2; unclear D gene. The CDR3 runs 11 residues. Trimming pared 4 bases from V and 2 bases from J, leaving 3 bases between. Germline CDR1 SGDLS, CDR2 YYNGEE.

Written as DNA, the CDR3 is TGCAGCGTGACGGACCGTAAGGACACTGAAGCTTTCTTT. As protein: CSVTDRKDTEAFF. J is TRBJ1-1 and V is TRBV29-1; D is ambiguous. With 6 bases removed from V and 3 bases from J, the gap between germline ends came to 14 bases. The CDR3 runs 13 residues. The germline gives CDR1 SQVTM, CDR2 ANQGSEA.

The V call is TRBV11-2, the J call TRBJ1-1, with D unclear. Germline-derived CDR1 and CDR2 are SGHAT and FQNNGV. Trimming stripped 6 bases from V and 7 bases from J, with 6 bases between. The CDR3 length is 10 residues. The CDR3 nucleotides are TGTGCCAGCAGTCACATTGAAGCTTTCTTT. Translating gives CASSHIEAFF.

This clonotype was seen many times. V gene TRBV4-1 combines with J gene TRBJ2-3; no clear D. V lost 4 bases to trimming and J lost 6 bases, with 11 bases between them. The length of the CDR3 is 13 residues. Per germline, CDR1 MGHRA and CDR2 YSYEKL. The DNA of the CDR3 is TGCGCCAGCAGCCCCCTGAGGAAGGATACGCAGTATTTT. It codes for CASSPLRKDTQYF.

This clonotype was recorded a few times. V is TRBV4-1 and J is TRBJ2-3; TRBD2 aligns across 8 bases. CDR3 length: 15 residues. Trimming took 1 base from V and 5 from J; bases not matched to a gene: 5. The V gene's germline CDR1 is MGHRA and CDR2 YSYEKL. CDR3 DNA sequence: TGCGCCAGCAGCCAAGTCCTAGCGGGTAGAGATACGCAGTATTTT. Translation: CASSQVLAGRDTQYF.

Ten or more counts support this clonotype. The chain employs TRBV7-6 and TRBJ2-1; 11 bases line up with TRBD2. The CDR3 totals 16 residues. V lost 5 bases, J lost 2 bases, and 5 bases stayed unmatched. In germline, CDR1 is SGHVS, CDR2 FNYEAQ. The CDR3 spells CASSLIAGGAYNEQFF. The CDR3, as DNA: TGTGCCAGCAGCCTCATAGCGGGGGGGGCCTACAATGAGCAGTTCTTC.

This chain connects TRBV20-1 to TRBJ1-5, with D possibly being TRBD1 (6 bases). CDR3 length: 14 amino acids. Germline V gives CDR1 DFQATT, CDR2 SNEGSKA (reference sequence). Trimming cost V 2 bases and J 0 bases, with 8 bases left between them. CDR3 DNA sequence: TGCAGTGCTAGAAGGGGGAATAGCAATCAGCCCCAGCATTTT. This codes for CSARRGNSNQPQHF.

This rearrangement joins TRBV20-1 to TRBJ1-6; TRBD1 might be the D (5 bases). This CDR3 contains 14 residues. V shed 3 bases and J shed 7 bases, with 13 bases lying between them. From germline, CDR1 is DFQATT and CDR2 SNEGSKA (reference sequence). The DNA for the CDR3 is TGCAGTGCTAGGCCGGGGGAATCAAATTCACCCCTCCACTTT. The encoded protein is CSARPGESNSPLHF.

This clonotype was counted many times. The chain is built from TRBV2 and TRBJ1-1; D perhaps matches TRBD1 (6 bases). The CDR3 contains 12 residues. Germline lookup yields CDR1 SNHLY and CDR2 FYNNEI. V lost 10 bases and J 7 bases, leaving 16 bases between the germline ends. CDR3: CATWDTLREAFF. In DNA, the CDR3 is TGTGCCACCTGGGACACCCTTCGTGAAGCTTTCTTT.

This clonotype was observed a handful of times. The chain uses TRBV29-1 and TRBJ2-6; D ambiguous. The germline V gene has CDR1 SQVTM and CDR2 ANQGSEA. Trimming took 7 bases from V and 12 from J, leaving 7 bases between them. The CDR3 is 9 residues long. CDR3 coding DNA: TGCAGCGACACATGCGTCCTGACTTTC. Amino acids: CSDTCVLTF.